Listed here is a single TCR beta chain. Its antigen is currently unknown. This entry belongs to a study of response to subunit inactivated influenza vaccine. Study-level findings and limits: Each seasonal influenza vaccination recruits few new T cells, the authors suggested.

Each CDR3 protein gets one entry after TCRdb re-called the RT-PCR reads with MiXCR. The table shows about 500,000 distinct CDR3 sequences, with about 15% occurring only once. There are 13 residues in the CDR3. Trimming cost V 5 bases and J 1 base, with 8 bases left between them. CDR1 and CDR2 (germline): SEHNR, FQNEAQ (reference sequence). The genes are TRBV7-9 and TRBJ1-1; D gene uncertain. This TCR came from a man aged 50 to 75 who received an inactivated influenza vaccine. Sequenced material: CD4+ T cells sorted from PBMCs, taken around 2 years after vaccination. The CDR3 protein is CASSQSENTEAFF. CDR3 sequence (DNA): TGTGCCAGCAGCCAAAGTGAGAACACTGAAGCTTTCTTT.